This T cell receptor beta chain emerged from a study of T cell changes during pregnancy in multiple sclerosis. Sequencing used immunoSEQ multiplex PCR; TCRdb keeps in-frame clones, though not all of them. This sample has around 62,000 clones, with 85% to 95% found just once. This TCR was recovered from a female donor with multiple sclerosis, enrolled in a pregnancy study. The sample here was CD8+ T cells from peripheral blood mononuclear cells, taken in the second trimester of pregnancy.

This CDR3 reads CASSTRTGITGELFF. Here the CDR3 DNA reads TGTGCCAGCAGCACGAGGACAGGGATCACCGGGGAGCTGTTTTTT. The rearrangement links TRBV9 to TRBJ2-2; 8 bases map to TRBD1. CDR3 length equals 15 residues. CDR1 and CDR2 (germline): SGDLS, YYNGEE. V gave up 4 bases and J gave up 4 bases; unmatched junction bases: 6.